This record covers a single T cell receptor beta chain. The antigen is undetermined. This record belongs to a study of early T cells in non-severe SARS-CoV-2 infection. Study overall: The input, bulk RNA from unsorted whole blood, was sequenced, and chains were unpaired. Study-wide results and limits: VDJdb-based annotation leaned toward anti-spike CD8 responses and missed private and CD4 specificities.

The trim removed 7 bases at V and 2 bases at J, leaving 2 bases unmatched. CDR1 is SQVTM and CDR2 is ANQGSEA in the germline V gene. The CDR3 is 12 amino acids. cDNA molecules, individually, were tagged with unique molecular identifiers. TCRdb reprocessed the 5' RACE reads via MiXCR and lists one record per CDR3 protein. The sample has 75,000 to 100,000 distinct CDR3 sequences; around a sixth are singletons. The J gene is TRBJ2-7, the V gene TRBV29-1; TRBD2 agrees at 10 bases. The TCR originated in an adult who was a healthcare worker with PCR-confirmed SARS-CoV-2 infection or an uninfected control (not recorded which). The sequencing sample was made of whole blood. CDR3 region: CSAGLAAYEQYF. Written as DNA, the CDR3 is TGCAGCGCAGGACTAGCGGCCTACGAGCAGTACTTC.